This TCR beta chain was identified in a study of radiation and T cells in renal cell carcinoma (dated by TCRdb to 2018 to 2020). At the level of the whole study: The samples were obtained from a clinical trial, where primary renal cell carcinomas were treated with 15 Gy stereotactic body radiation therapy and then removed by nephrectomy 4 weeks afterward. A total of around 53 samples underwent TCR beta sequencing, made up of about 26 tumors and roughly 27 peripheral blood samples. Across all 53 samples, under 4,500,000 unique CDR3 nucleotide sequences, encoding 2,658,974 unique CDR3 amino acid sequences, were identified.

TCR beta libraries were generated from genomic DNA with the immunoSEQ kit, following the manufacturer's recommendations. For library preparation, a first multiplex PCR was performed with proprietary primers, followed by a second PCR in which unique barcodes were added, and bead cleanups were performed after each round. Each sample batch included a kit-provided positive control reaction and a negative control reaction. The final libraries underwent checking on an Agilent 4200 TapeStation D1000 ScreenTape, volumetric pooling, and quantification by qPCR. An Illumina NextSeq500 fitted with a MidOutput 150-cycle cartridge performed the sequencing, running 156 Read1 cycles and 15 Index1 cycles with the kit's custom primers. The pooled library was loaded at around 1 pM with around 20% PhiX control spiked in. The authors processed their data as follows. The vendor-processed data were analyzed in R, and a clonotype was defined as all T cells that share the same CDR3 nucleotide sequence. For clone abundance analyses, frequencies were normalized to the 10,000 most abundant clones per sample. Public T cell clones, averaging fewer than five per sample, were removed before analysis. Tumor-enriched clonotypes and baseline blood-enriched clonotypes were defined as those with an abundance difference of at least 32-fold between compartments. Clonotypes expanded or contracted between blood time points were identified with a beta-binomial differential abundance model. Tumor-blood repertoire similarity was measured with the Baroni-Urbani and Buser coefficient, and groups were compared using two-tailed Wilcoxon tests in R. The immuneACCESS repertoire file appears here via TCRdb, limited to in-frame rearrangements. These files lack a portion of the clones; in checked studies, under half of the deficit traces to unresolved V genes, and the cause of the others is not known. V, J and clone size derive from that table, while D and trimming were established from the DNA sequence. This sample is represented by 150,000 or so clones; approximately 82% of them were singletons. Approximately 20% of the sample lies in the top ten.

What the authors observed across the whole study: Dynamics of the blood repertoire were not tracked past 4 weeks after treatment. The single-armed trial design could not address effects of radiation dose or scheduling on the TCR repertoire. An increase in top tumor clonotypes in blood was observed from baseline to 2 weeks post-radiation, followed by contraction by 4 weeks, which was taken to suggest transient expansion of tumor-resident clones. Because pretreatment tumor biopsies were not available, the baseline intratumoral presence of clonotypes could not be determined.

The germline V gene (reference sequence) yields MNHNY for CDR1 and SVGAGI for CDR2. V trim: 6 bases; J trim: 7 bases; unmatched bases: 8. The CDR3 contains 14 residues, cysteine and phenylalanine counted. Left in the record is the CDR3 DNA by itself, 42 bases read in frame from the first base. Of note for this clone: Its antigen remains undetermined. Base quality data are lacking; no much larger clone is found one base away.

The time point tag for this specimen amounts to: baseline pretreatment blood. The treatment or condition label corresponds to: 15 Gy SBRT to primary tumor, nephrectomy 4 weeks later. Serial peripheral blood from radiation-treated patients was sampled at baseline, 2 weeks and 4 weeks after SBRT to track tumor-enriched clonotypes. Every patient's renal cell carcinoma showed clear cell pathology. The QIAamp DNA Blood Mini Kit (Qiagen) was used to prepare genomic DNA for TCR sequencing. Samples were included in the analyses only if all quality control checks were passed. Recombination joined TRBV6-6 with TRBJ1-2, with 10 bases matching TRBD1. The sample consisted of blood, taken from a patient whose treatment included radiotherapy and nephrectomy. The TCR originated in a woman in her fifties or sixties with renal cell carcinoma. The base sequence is TGTGCCAGCAGCTGGGGACAGGGGAGGGGTGGCTACACCTTC. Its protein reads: CASSWGQGRGGYTF.